This T cell receptor (beta chain) was recorded in a study of tumor-infiltrating lymphocytes in primary liver carcinoma. cDNA specific to TCR beta was made from 500 ng of total RNA, with a constant-region primer employed for priming. Modified slightly, ARM-PCR produced TCR beta libraries over three nested multiplex PCR rounds. Both of the initial two PCR rounds ran for approximately 11 cycles and employed TRBV1-TRBV30 forward primers alongside a C-beta reverse primer. TCRdb processed the multiplex PCR reads anew with MiXCR; each CDR3 protein has one entry. The table includes 180,000 or so distinct CDR3 sequences, 50% to 75% detected once. Blood RNA was derived from unsorted whole blood, and germline DNA was extracted too. This CDR3 is built from 12 residues. V lost 8 bases and J lost 3, with 10 bases in between. CDR1 MNHEY and CDR2 SVGAGI come from the germline V gene.

This sequence originates from a man aged 40-49 years with primary liver carcinoma and hepatitis B virus infection. The V and J genes are TRBV6-5 and TRBJ1-2; D gene unclear. Material: peripheral blood. The CDR3 here is CASYSSYYGYTF. CDR3 nucleotides: TGTGCCAGCTACAGCAGTTACTATGGCTACACCTTC.